This T cell receptor beta chain appears in the sequencing data of a study of blood T cell repertoires in COVID-19. TCRdb's copy holds only in-frame clones and misses some; the assay was immunoSEQ multiplex PCR. Of under 300,000 clones in the sample, around 86% are singletons; the top ten hold 3.3%. In assigning cohorts, the study relied on participant-reported clinical history. V lost 3 bases and J 0 bases, leaving 15 bases between the germline ends. The CDR3 extends over 17 amino acids. In germline, CDR1 is SGDLS, CDR2 YYNGEE. This sequence joins TRBV9 and TRBJ2-2; D might be TRBD2 (6 bases). The TCR sequence derives from a woman aged 40-49 years with acute COVID-19. Sample: PBMCs or T cells enriched from blood (not recorded which). CDR3 residues: CASSGPRGGTNTGELFF. The CDR3, as DNA: TGTGCCAGCAGCGGGCCGAGGGGCGGGACGAACACCGGGGAGCTGTTTTTT.